The text below deals with one T cell receptor (beta chain). What it binds is unknown. The CDR3 sequence is 12 residues long. J was trimmed by 10 bases and V by 6 bases; bases with no gene match: 8. Germline values: CDR1 SNHLY, CDR2 FYNNEI. Time point reported: week 11, during vaccination. The study gave 300 ug of mutant IDH1 20-mer peptide per vaccine dose, with topical imiquimod. The table came from immunoSEQ multiplex PCR; TCRdb's copy has only in-frame clones and leaves some out. This table holds 30,000 to 35,000 clones, 90% found once. This sample is drawn from a study of a mutant IDH1 vaccine in newly diagnosed glioma. Study details: Patients came in for eight vaccinations, in weeks 1, 3, 5, 7, 11, 15, 19 and 23. Patients got their first vaccination 4-6 weeks after radiotherapy alone, or with temozolomide cycles. Mean patient age was around 40 years; approximately 62% were male and about 38% female.

General study points: Pseudoprogression looked unconnected to shifts in top peripheral T cell clonotypes.

The chain employs TRBV2 and TRBJ1-1; TRBD1 aligns across 7 bases. The specimen was PBMCs, collected from a glioma patient whose treatment included an IDH1 peptide vaccine. This receptor was identified in a man between 18 and 35 years old with glioma. Here the CDR3 reads CASSPTSGGAFF. The CDR3 nucleotides are TGTGCCAGCAGCCCGACCTCAGGGGGAGCTTTCTTT. Combining the CDR3 with reference TRBV2 and TRBJ1-1 gives the whole variable domain EPEVTQTPSHQVTQMGQEVILRCVPISNHLYFYWYRQILGQKVEFLVSFYNNEISEKSEIFDDQFSVERPDGSNFTLKIRSTKLEDSAMYFCASSPTSGGAFFGQGTRLTVV.